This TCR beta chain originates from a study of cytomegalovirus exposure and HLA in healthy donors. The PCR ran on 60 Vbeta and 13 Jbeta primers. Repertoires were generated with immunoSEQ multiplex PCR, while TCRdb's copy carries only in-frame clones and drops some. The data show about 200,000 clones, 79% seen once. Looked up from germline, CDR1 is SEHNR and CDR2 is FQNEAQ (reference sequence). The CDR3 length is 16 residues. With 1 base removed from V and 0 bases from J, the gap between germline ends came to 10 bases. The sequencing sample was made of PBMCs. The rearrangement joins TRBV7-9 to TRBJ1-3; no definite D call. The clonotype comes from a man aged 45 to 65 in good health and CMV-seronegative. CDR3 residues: CASSLGGGGSGNTIYF. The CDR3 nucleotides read TGTGCCAGCAGCTTAGGCGGAGGCGGCTCTGGAAACACCATATATTTT. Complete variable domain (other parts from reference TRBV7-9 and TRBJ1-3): DTGVSQNPRHKITKRGQNVTFRCDPISEHNRLYWYRQTLGQGPEFLTYFQNEAQLEKSRLLSDRFSAERPKGSFSTLEIQRTEQGDSAMYLCASSLGGGGSGNTIYFGEGSWLTVV.